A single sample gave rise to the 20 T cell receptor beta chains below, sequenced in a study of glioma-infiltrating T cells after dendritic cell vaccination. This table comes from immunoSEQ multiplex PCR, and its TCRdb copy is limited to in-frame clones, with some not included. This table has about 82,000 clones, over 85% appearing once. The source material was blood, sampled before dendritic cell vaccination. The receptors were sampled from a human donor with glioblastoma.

The CDR3 reads CASSGGQGGLYYGYTF. DNA of the CDR3: TGTGCCAGCAGCGGGGGACAGGGGGGGCTCTACTATGGCTACACCTTC. The chain combines TRBV27 with TRBJ1-2, with 11 bases identical to TRBD1. The V gene's germline CDR1 is MNHEY and CDR2 SMNVEV (reference sequence). There are 16 residues in the CDR3. Trimming removed 6 bases from V and 3 bases from J; junction bases left unmatched: 9.

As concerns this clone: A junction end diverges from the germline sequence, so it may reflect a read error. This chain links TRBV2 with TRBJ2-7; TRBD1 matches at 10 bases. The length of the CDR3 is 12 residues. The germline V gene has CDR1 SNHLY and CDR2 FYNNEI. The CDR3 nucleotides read TGTGCCTGCAGACAGGGGGCTAACGAGCAGTACTTC. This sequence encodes CACRQGANEQYF.

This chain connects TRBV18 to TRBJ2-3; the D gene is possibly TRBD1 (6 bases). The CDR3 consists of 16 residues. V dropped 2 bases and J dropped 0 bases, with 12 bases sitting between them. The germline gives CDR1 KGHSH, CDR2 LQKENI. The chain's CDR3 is CASSPTPGQSTDTQYF. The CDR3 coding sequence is TGTGCCAGCTCACCAACCCCGGGACAAAGCACAGATACGCAGTATTTT. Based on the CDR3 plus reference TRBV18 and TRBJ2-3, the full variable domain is NAGVMQNPRHLVRRRGQEARLRCSPMKGHSHVYWYRQLPEEGLKFMVYLQKENIIDESGMPKERFSAEFPKEGPSILRIQQVVRGDSAAYFCASSPTPGQSTDTQYFGPGTRLTVL.

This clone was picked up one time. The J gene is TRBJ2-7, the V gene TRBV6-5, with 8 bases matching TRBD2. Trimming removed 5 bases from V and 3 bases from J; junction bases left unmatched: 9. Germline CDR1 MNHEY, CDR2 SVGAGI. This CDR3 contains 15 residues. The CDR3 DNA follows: TGTGCCAGCAGTCTGGGACGGGGGGGGGTCTACGAGCAGTACTTC. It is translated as CASSLGRGGVYEQYF.

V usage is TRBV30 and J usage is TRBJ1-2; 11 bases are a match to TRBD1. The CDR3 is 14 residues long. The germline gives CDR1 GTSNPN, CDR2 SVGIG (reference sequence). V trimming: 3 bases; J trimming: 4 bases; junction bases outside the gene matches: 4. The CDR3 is CAWRDRGRGYGYTF. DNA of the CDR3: TGTGCCTGGAGGGACAGGGGGCGAGGCTATGGCTACACCTTC.

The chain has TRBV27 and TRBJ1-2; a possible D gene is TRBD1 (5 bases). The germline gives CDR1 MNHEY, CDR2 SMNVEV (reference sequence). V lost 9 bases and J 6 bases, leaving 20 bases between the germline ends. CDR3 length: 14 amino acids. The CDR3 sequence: CASTPYGGGDGYTF. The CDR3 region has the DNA TGTGCCAGTACTCCTTACGGGGGAGGAGATGGCTACACCTTC.

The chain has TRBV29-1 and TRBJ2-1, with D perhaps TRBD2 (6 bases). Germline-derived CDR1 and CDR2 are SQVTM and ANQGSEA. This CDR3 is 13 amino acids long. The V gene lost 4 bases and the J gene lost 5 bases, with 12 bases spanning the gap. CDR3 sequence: CSVGGTANNEQFF. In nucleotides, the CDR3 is TGCAGCGTTGGGGGGACTGCGAACAATGAGCAGTTCTTC.

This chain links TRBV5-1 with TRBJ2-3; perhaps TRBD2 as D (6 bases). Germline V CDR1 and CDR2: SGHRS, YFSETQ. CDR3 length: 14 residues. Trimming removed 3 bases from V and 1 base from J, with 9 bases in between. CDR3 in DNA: TGCGCCAGCAGCTCGGAGGGACGCACAGATACGCAGTATTTT. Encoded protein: CASSSEGRTDTQYF.

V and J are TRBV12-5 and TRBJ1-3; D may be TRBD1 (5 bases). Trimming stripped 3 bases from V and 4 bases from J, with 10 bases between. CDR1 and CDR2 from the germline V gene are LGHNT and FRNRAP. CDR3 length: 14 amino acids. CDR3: CASGFSGSGNTIYF. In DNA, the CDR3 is TGTGCTAGTGGTTTCTCAGGGTCCGGAAACACCATATATTTT.

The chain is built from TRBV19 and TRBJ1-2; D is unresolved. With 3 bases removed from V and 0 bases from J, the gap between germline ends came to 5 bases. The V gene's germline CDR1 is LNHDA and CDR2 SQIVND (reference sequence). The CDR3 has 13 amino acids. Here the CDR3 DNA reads TGTGCCAGTAGTATCGTCCCTAACTATGGCTACACCTTC. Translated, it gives CASSIVPNYGYTF.

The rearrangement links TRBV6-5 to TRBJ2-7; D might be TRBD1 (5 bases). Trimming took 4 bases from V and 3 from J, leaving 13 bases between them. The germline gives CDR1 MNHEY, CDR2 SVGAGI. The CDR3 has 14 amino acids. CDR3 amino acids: CASSSTRQSYEQYF. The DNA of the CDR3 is TGTGCCAGCAGTTCCACCCGACAGAGCTACGAGCAGTACTTC.

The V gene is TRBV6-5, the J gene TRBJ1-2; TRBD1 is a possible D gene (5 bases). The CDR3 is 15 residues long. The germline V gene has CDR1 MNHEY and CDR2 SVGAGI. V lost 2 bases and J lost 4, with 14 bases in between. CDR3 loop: CASSYDPGGSYGYTF. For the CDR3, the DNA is TGTGCCAGCAGTTACGATCCCGGGGGGTCCTATGGCTACACCTTC.

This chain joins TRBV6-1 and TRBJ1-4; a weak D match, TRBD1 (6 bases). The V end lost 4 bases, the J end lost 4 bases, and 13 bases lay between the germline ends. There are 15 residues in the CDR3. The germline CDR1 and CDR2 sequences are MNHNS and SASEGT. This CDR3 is CASSASGAGNEKLFF. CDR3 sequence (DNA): TGTGCCAGCAGTGCTTCAGGGGCGGGTAATGAAAAACTGTTTTTT.

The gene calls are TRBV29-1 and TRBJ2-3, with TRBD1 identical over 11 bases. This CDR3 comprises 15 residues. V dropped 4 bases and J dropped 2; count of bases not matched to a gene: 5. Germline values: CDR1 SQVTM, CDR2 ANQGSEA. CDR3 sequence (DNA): TGCAGCGTTGGGGGACAGGGGGGCCTCACAGATACGCAGTATTTT. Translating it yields CSVGGQGGLTDTQYF.

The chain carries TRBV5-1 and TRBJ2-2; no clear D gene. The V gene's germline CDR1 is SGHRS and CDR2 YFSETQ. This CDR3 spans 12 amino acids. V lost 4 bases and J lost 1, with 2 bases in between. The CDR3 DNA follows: TGCGCCAGCAGCCTGAACACCGGGGAGCTGTTTTTT. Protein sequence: CASSLNTGELFF.

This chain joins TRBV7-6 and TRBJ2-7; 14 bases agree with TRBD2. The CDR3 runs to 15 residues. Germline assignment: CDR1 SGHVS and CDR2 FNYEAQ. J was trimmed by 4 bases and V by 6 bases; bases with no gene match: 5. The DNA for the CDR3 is TGTGCCAGCAGTTGGGGGACTAGCGGGAGTTACGAGCAGTACTTC. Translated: CASSWGTSGSYEQYF.

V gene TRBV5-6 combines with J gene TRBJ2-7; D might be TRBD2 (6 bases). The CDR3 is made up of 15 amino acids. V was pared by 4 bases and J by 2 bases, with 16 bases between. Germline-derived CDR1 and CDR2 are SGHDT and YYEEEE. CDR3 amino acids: CASSQGPGDPYEQYF. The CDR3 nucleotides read TGTGCCAGCAGCCAAGGGCCGGGGGACCCCTACGAGCAGTACTTC.

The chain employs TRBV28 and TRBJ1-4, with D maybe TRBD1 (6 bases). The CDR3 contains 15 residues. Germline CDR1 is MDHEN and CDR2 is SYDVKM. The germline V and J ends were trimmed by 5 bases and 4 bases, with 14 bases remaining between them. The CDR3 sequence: CASSQQGRVNEKLFF. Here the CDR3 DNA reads TGTGCCAGCAGTCAACAGGGACGGGTTAATGAAAAACTGTTTTTT.

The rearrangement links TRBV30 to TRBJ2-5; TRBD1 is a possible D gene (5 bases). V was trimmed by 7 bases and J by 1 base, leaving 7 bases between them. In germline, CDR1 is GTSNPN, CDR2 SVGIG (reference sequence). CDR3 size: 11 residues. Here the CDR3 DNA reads TGTGCCTATGACAGCCAAGAGACCCAGTACTTC. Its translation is CAYDSQETQYF.

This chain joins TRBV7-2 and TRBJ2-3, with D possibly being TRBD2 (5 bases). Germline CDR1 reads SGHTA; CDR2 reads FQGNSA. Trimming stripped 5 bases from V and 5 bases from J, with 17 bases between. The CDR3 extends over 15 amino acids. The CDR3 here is CASSLQAEAIDTQYF. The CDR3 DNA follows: TGTGCCAGCAGCCTCCAAGCGGAGGCCATAGATACGCAGTATTTT.